Following are 7 T cell receptor beta chains from one sample sequenced in a study of blood T cell repertoires in COVID-19. Only in-frame clones appear in the TCRdb table, and some are missing; sequencing was by immunoSEQ multiplex PCR. The sample records about 240,000 clones, around 87% being singletons. Source material: peripheral blood. Receptors originate from a woman aged 70-85 years with active or convalescent COVID-19.

This clone was picked up one time. The chain has TRBV6-6 and TRBJ1-5, with D possibly TRBD1 on 5 matching bases. Germline values: CDR1 MNHNY, CDR2 SVGAGI (reference sequence). V was trimmed by 7 bases and J by 6 bases, leaving 19 bases between them. The CDR3 is 15 amino acids. CDR3 bases: TGTGCCAGCACCCAGGGACTCCCAGGGATTCAGCCCCAGCATTTT. This gives the protein CASTQGLPGIQPQHF.

This clone was seen a few times. The chain carries TRBV11-2 and TRBJ2-5; 7 bases fit TRBD1. With 4 bases clipped from V and 1 base from J, the junction kept 6 bases outside the gene matches. CDR1 is SGHAT, CDR2 FQNNGV, per germline. The CDR3 is 15 residues long. DNA for the CDR3: TGTGCCAGCAGCTCTAGAGGACAGGCCCAAGAGACCCAGTACTTC. Its translation is CASSSRGQAQETQYF.

V is TRBV18 and J is TRBJ1-4, with 7 bases matching TRBD1. The CDR3 runs to 16 residues. Germline V gene lookup returns CDR1 KGHSH and CDR2 LQKENI. After removal of 6 bases from V and 0 bases from J, the junction contained 7 bases not matched to a gene. The CDR3, as DNA: TGTGCCAGCTCCCCCGGGACAGTTGCAACTAATGAAAAACTGTTTTTT. Translating gives CASSPGTVATNEKLFF.

This clone occurred a few times. The chain has TRBV7-3 and TRBJ2-3, with TRBD2 matching over 7 bases. The germline V gene encodes CDR1 SGHTA and CDR2 FQGTGA. The V gene end was trimmed by 1 base and the J gene end by 2 bases; junction bases not matched to a gene: 12. The CDR3 is 18 residues long. CDR3 in amino acids: CASSLKGSSGSPTDTQYF. The CDR3 DNA is TGTGCCAGCAGCTTAAAGGGAAGTAGCGGGTCCCCCACAGATACGCAGTATTTT.

This clone has only one observation. This rearrangement joins TRBV6-5 to TRBJ2-7, with D perhaps TRBD1 (5 bases). The V and J ends lost 0 bases and 7 bases respectively, with 19 bases between them. Germline values: CDR1 MNHEY, CDR2 SVGAGI. This CDR3 comprises 16 residues. DNA for the CDR3: TGTGCCAGCAGTTACTCAGGGGCCTCTGGTATCGTGGAGCAGTACTTC. It is translated as CASSYSGASGIVEQYF.

A note on this clone: The sample contains more than one DNA sequence encoding this CDR3. The chain couples TRBV5-1 to TRBJ1-4; D is unresolved. The ends were cut back, 4 bases at V and 0 bases at J, with 10 bases in the middle. Germline V gives CDR1 SGHRS, CDR2 YFSETQ. This CDR3 is built from 15 residues. Here the CDR3 reads CASSLSRATNEKLFF. The CDR3 DNA reads TGCGCCAGCAGCCTAAGTCGGGCAACTAATGAAAAACTGTTTTTT.

The V and J genes are TRBV3-1 (or the pseudogene TRBV3-2) and TRBJ1-1; unclear D gene. V shed 4 bases and J shed 0 bases, with 12 bases lying between them. CDR3 length equals 15 residues. Germline CDR1 reads LGHDT; CDR2 reads YNNKEL (reference sequence). CDR3 sequence: CASSRSGGMNTEAFF. CDR3 DNA: TGTGCCAGCAGCCGTTCTGGAGGAATGAACACTGAAGCTTTCTTT.